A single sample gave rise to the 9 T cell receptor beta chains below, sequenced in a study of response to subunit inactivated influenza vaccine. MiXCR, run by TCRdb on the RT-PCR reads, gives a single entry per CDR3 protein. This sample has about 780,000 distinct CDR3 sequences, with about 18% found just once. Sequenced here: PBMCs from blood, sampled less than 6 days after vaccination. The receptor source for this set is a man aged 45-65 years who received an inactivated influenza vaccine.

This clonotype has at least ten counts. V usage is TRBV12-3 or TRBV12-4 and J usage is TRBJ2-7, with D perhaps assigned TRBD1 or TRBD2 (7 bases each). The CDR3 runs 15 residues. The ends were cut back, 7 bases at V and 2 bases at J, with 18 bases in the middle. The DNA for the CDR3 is TGTGCCAGCAATCAGGGGGGGAACTCTCCCTACGAGCAGTACTTC. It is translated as CASNQGGNSPYEQYF.

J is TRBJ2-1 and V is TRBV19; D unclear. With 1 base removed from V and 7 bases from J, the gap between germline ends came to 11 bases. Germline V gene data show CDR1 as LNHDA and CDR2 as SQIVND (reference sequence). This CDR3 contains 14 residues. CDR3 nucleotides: TGTGCCAGTAGTATAGGAGAAGGGTTTAATGAGCAGTTCTTC. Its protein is CASSIGEGFNEQFF. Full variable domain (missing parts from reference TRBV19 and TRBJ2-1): DGGITQSPKYLFRKEGQNVTLSCEQNLNHDAMYWYRQDPGQGLRLIYYSQIVNDFQKGDIAEGYSVSREKKESFPLTVTSAQKNPTAFYLCASSIGEGFNEQFFGPGTRLTVL.

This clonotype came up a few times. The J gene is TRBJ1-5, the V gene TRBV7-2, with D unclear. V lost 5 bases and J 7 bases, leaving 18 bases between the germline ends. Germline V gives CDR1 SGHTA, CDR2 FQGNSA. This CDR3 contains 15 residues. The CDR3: CASSAYLIGSQPQHF. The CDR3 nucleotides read TGTGCCAGCAGCGCCTATCTGATAGGAAGCCAGCCCCAGCATTTT.

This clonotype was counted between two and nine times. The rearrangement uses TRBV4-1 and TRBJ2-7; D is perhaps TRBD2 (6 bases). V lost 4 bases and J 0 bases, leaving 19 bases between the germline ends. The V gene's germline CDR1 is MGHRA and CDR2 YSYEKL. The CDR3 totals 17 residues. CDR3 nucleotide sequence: TGCGCCAGCAGCCGCCTAGCCGGACTACACGACTCCTACGAGCAGTACTTC. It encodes CASSRLAGLHDSYEQYF.

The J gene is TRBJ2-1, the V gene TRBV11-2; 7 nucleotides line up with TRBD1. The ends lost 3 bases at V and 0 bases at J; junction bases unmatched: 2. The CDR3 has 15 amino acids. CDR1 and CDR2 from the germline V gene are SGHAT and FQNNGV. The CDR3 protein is CASSLGQNSYNEQFF. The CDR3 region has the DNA TGTGCCAGCAGCTTGGGACAGAACTCCTACAATGAGCAGTTCTTC. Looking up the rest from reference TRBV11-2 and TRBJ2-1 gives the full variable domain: EAGVAQSPRYKIIEKRQSVAFWCNPISGHATLYWYQQILGQGPKLLIQFQNNGVVDDSQLPKDRFSAERLKGVDSTLKIQPAKLEDSAVYLCASSLGQNSYNEQFFGPGTRLTVL.

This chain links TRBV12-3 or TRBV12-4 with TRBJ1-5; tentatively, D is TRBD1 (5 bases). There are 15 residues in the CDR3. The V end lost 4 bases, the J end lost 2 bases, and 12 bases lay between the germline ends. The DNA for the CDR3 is TGTGCCAGCAGTTCCTTCTCGGGGGGCAATCAGCCCCAGCATTTT. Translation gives CASSSFSGGNQPQHF.

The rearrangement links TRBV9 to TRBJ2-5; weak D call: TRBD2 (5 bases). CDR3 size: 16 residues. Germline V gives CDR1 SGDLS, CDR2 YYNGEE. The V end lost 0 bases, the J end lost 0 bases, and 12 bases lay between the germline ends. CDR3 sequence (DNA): TGTGCCAGCAGCGTAGGGGGAGCCCCGTACCAAGAGACCCAGTACTTC. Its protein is CASSVGGAPYQETQYF.

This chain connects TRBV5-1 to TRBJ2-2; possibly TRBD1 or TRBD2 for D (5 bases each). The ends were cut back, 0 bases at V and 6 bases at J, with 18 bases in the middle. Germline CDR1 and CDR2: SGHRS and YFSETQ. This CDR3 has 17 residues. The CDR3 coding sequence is TGCGCCAGCAGCTTGGCAGGGAGTTCCCCAAACGCCGGGGAGCTGTTTTTT. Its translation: CASSLAGSSPNAGELFF.

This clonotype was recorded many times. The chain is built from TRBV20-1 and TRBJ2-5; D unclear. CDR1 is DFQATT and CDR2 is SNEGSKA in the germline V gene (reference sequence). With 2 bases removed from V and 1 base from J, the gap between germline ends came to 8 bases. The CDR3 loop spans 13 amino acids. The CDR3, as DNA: TGCAGTGCTAGACAGGAGTTCCAAGAGACCCAGTACTTC. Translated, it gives CSARQEFQETQYF.